The T cell receptor beta chain under discussion was sequenced for a study of spatial heterogeneity in lung cancer. Study observations and caveats: Among blood samples, ubiquitous expanded tumor TCRs appeared more at resection than at follow-up.

This clonotype was seen repeatedly, ten times or more. Its antigen is not identified. TCRdb ran MiXCR on the 5' RACE reads and lists one entry per CDR3 protein. The table lists over 50,000 distinct CDR3 sequences, under 7.5% of them singletons, with about 15% in the top ten. V lost 2 bases to trimming and J lost 1 base, with 17 bases between them. The CDR3 runs to 17 residues. Germline V gene lookup returns CDR1 LGHNA and CDR2 YNFKEQ. Described time point: sample taken at primary tumor resection. Whole RNA, isolated from tumor, nontumor lung or frozen PBMC, was sequenced without prior sorting. The receptor's source is a female donor with early-stage non-small cell lung cancer. Sequencing used PBMCs, obtained at surgery. The chain carries TRBV4-2 and TRBJ1-1, with D maybe TRBD1 (5 bases). Written as DNA, the CDR3 is TGTGCCAGCAGCCAAAACGTACTCTGGGGCGGGAACACTGAAGCTTTCTTT. This encodes CASSQNVLWGGNTEAFF.